A single TCR beta chain is shown here with its context. Its specificity is unknown. This specimen belongs to a study of OX40 agonist ivuxolimab in advanced cancers. About the study: Allowance was made for prior anti-PD-1, anti-PD-L1 or anti-CTLA-4 therapy, and 35% to 40% had some.

Study-wide results and caveats: There was clonal expansion of CD4+ and CD8+ blood T cells by week 6 at 0.1 to 3.0 mg/kg.

The V gene end was trimmed by 7 bases and the J gene end by 0 bases; junction bases not matched to a gene: 5. In germline, CDR1 is MNHNS, CDR2 SASEGT. This CDR3 contains 15 residues. Profiling relied on immunoSEQ multiplex PCR, and the TCRdb table lists in-frame clones only, not all of them. The data show 100,000 to 130,000 clones, approximately 90% seen once. The material was CD4+ or CD8+ T cells sorted from blood, obtained in a trial of the OX40 agonist ivuxolimab. The receptor comes from an adult with an advanced solid tumor such as melanoma, head and neck, liver or kidney cancer. The chain couples TRBV6-1 to TRBJ2-7; the match to TRBD2 covers 11 bases. Written as DNA, the CDR3 is TGTGCCAGCAAGGGAGGGACTAGCGGCTCCTACGAGCAGTACTTC. It is translated as CASKGGTSGSYEQYF.